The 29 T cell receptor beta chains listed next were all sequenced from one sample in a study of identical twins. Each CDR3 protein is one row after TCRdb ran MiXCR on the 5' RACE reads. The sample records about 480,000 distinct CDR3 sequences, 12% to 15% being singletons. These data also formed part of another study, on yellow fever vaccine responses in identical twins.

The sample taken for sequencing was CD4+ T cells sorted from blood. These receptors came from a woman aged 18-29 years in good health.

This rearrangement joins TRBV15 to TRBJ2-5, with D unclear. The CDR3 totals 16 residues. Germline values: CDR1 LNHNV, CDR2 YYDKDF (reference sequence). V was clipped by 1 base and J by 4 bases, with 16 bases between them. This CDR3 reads CATSRGDPPPGETQYF. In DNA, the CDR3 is TGTGCCACCAGCAGAGGGGATCCTCCTCCAGGAGAGACCCAGTACTTC.

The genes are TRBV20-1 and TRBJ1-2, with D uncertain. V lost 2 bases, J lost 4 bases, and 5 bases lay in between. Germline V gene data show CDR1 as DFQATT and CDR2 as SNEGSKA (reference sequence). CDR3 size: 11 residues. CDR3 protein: CSARSGYGYTF. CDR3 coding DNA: TGCAGTGCTAGAAGTGGCTATGGCTACACCTTC.

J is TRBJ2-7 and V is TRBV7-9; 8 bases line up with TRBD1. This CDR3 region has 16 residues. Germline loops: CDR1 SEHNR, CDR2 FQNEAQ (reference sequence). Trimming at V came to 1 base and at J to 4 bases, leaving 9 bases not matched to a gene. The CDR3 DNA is TGTGCCAGCAGCTTAGTCCTGGGACAGGCTATGTACGAGCAGTACTTC. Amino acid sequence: CASSLVLGQAMYEQYF.

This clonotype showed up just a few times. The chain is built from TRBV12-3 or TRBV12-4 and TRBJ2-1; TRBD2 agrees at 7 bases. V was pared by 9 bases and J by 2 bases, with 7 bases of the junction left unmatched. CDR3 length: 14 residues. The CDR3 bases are TGTGCCAGTCGATGGGAGGGGACCTACAATGAGCAGTTCTTC. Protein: CASRWEGTYNEQFF.

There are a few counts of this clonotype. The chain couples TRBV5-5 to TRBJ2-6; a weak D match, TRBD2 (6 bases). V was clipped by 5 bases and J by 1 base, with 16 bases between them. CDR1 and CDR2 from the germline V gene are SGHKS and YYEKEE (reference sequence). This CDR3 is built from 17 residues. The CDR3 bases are TGTGCCAGCAGGAACTCAAAACGGGAGTCTGGGGCCAACGTCCTGACTTTC. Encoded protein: CASRNSKRESGANVLTF.

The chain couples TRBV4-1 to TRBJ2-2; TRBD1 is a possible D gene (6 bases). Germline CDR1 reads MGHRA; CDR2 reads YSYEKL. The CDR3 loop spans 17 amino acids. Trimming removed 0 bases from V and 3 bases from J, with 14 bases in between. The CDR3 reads CASSQDRGTKDTGELFF. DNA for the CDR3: TGCGCCAGCAGCCAAGATAGGGGGACAAAAGACACCGGGGAGCTGTTTTTT.

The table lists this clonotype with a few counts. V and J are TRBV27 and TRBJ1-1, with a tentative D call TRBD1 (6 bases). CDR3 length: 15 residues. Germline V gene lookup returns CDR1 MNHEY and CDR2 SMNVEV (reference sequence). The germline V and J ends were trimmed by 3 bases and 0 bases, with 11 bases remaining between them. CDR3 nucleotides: TGTGCCAGCAGTTTCTACAGGGCCATGAACACTGAAGCTTTCTTT. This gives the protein CASSFYRAMNTEAFF.

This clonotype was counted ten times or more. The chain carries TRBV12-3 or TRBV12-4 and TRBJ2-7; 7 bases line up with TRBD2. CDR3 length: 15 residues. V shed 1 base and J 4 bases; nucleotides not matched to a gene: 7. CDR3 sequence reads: CASSLGERGLYEQYF. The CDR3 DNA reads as TGTGCCAGCAGTTTAGGAGAGCGGGGACTATACGAGCAGTACTTC.

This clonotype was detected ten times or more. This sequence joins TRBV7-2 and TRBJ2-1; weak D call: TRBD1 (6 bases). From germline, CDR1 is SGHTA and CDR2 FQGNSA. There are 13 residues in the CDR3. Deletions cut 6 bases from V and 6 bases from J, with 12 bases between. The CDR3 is CASSREQGNEQFF. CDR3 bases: TGTGCCAGCAGTCGCGAACAGGGCAATGAGCAGTTCTTC.

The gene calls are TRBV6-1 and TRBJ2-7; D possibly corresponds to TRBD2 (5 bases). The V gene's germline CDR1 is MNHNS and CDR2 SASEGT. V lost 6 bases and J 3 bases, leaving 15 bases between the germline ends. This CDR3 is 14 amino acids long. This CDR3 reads CASRTTPVSYEQYF. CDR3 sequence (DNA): TGTGCCAGCAGGACTACCCCAGTTAGCTACGAGCAGTACTTC.

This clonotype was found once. The CDR3: CASRTGGQSEQYF. In DNA form, the CDR3 reads TGCGCCAGCAGGACGGGGGGGCAAAGCGAGCAGTACTTC. The genes are TRBV5-1 and TRBJ2-7; TRBD2 aligns across 8 bases. Germline lookup yields CDR1 SGHRS and CDR2 YFSETQ. V lost 5 bases and J lost 6; bases outside the gene matches: 7. This CDR3 has 13 amino acids.

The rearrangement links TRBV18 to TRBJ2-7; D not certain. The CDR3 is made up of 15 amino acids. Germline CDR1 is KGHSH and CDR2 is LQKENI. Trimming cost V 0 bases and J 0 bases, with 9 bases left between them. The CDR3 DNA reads TGTGCCAGCTCACCACCGCGTCGCGCCTCCTACGAGCAGTACTTC. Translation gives CASSPPRRASYEQYF.

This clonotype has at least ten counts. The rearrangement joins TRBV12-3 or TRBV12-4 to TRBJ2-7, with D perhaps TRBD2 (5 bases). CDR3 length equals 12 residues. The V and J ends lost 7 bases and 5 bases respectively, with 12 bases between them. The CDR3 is CASTLAGHEQYF. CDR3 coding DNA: TGTGCCAGCACCCTCGCGGGCCACGAGCAGTACTTC.

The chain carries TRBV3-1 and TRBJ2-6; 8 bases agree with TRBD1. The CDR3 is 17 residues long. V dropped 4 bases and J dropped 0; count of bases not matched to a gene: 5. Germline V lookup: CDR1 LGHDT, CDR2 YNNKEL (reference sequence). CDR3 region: CASSLRTGSSGANVLTF. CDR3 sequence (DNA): TGTGCCAGCAGCCTCCGGACAGGGAGCTCTGGGGCCAACGTCCTGACTTTC.

CDR3: CASSVAPATSYSSYEQYF. CDR3 DNA: TGTGCCAGCAGCGTAGCGCCTGCGACTAGTTACTCCTCCTACGAGCAGTACTTC. The chain uses TRBV9 and TRBJ2-7; tentatively, D is TRBD2 (6 bases). This CDR3 comprises 18 residues. V gave up 0 bases and J gave up 0 bases, with 19 bases separating them. Germline V gives CDR1 SGDLS, CDR2 YYNGEE.

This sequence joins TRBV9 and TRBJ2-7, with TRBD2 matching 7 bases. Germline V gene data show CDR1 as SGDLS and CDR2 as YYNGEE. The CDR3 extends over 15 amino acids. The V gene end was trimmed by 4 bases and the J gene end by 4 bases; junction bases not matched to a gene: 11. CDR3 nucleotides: TGTGCCAGCAGCCCCCGGGGACTATCATCATACGAGCAGTACTTC. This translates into CASSPRGLSSYEQYF.

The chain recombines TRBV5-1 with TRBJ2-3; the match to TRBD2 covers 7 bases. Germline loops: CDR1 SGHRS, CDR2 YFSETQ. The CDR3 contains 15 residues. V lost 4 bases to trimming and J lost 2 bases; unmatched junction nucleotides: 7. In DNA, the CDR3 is TGCGCCAGCAGCATTAGCGGGCCCTTCACAGATACGCAGTATTTT. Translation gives CASSISGPFTDTQYF.

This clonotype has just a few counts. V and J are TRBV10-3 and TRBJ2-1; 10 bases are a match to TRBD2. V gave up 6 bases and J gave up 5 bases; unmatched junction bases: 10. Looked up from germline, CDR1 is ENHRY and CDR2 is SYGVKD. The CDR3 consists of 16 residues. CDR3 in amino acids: CAISNPGLARDNEQFF. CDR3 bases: TGTGCCATCAGCAACCCGGGACTAGCGCGCGACAATGAGCAGTTCTTC.

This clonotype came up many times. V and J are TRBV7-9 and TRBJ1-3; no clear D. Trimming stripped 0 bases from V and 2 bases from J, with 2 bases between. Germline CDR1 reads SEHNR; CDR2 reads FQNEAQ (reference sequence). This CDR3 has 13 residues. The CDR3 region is CASSLAAGNTIYF. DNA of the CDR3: TGTGCCAGCAGCTTAGCTGCTGGAAACACCATATATTTT.

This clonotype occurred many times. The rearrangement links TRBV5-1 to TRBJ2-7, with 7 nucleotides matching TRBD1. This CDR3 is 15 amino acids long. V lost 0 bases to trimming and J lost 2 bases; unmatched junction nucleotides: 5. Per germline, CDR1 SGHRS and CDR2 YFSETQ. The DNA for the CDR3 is TGCGCCAGCAGCTTGGGGACAGGTGGAACCTACGAGCAGTACTTC. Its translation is CASSLGTGGTYEQYF.

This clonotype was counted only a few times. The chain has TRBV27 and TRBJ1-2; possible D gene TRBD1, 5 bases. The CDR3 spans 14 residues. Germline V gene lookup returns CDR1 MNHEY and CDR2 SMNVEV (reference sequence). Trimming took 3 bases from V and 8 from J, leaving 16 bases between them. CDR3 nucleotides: TGTGCCAGCAGTTTTCTTGGGGGAGACGGGGGCTACACCTTC. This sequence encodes CASSFLGGDGGYTF.

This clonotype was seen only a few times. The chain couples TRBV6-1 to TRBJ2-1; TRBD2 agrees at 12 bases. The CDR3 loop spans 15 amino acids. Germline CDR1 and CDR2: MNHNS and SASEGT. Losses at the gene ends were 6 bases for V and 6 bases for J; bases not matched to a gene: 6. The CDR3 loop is CASRATSGSGNEQFF. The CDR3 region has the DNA TGTGCCAGCAGGGCGACTAGCGGGAGCGGCAATGAGCAGTTCTTC.

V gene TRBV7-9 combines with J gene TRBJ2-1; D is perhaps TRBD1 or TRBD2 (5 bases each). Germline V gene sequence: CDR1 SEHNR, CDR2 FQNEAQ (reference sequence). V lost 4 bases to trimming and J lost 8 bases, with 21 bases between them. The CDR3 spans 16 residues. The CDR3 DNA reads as TGTGCCAGCAGCTCGGGGACGGGACGGACGACTTATGAGCAGTTCTTC. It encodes CASSSGTGRTTYEQFF. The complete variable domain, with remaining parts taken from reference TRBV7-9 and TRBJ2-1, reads DTGVSQNPRHKITKRGQNVTFRCDPISEHNRLYWYRQTLGQGPEFLTYFQNEAQLEKSRLLSDRFSAERPKGSFSTLEIQRTEQGDSAMYLCASSSGTGRTTYEQFFGPGTRLTVL.

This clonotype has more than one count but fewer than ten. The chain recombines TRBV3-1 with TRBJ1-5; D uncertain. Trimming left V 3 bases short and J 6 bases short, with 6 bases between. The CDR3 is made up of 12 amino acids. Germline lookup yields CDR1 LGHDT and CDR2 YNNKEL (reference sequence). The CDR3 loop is CASSQGPQPQHF. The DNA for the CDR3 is TGTGCCAGCAGCCAGGGTCCTCAGCCCCAGCATTTT.

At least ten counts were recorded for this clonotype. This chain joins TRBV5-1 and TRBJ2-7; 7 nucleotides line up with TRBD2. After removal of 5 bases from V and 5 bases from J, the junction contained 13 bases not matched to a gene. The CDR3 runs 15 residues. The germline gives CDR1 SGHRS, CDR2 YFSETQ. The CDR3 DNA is TGCGCCAGCAGGTATTGGACTAGTAAGGACCACGAGCAGTACTTC. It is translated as CASRYWTSKDHEQYF.

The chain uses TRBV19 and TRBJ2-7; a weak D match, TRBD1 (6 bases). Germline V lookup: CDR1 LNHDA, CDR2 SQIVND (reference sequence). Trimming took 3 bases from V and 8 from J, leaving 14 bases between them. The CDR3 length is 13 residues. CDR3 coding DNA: TGTGCCAGTAGTATCCCGGGCAGGGGACAGCAGTACTTC. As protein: CASSIPGRGQQYF.

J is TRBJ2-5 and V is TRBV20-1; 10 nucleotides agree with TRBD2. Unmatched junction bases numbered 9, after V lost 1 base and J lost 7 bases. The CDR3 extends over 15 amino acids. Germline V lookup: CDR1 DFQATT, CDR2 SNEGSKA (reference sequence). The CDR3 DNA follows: TGCAGTGCTAGAGTGAGCACTAGCGGGGAGGGGACCCAGTACTTC. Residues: CSARVSTSGEGTQYF.

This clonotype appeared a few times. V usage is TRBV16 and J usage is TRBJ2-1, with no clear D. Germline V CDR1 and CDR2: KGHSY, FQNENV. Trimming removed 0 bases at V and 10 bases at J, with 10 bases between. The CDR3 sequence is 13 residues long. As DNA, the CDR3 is TGTGCCAGCAGCCAATCGAATCTAGAAGAGCAGTTCTTC. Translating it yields CASSQSNLEEQFF. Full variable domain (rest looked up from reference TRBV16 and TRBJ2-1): GEEVAQTPKHLVRGEGQKAKLYCAPIKGHSYVFWYQQVLKNEFKFLISFQNENVFDETGMPKERFSAKCLPNSPCSLEIQATKLEDSAVYFCASSQSNLEEQFFGPGTRLTVL.

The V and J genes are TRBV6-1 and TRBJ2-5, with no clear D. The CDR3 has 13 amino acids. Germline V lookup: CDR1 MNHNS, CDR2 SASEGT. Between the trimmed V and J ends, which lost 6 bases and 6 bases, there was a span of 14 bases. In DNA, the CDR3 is TGTGCCAGCAGCACCCCCGGGCGGAAGACCCAGTACTTC. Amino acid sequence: CASSTPGRKTQYF.